This is a list of T cell receptor beta chains from one sample in a study of molecular identifiers for immune sequencing clone quantification. Using its own MiXCR run on the PCR reads, TCRdb lists one record per CDR3 protein. This table holds fewer than 350,000 distinct CDR3 sequences, about 22% found once. The sample taken for sequencing was naive CD8+ T cells from blood, with Jurkat cell RNA spiked in. The receptors were sampled from a human donor in good health. Some libraries in this study had Jurkat cell RNA spiked in. CDR3s include the opening cysteine and the closing phenylalanine or tryptophan. A D gene is named only where the DNA matches it firmly. A row's size may be missing; if present it is once, few, many or a size class.

d_gene	v_gene	j_gene	len	abundance	CDR3aa	CDR3nt
-	TRBV27	TRBJ2-5	15	-	CASSLSAGIQETHYF	TGTGCCAGCAGTTTATCGGCCGGGATCCAAGAGACCCATTACTTC
-	TRBV11-2	TRBJ2-2	12	few	CASSFLTGELFF	TGTGCCAGCAGCTTTTTGACCGGGGAGCTGTTTTTT
-	TRBV2	TRBJ2-7	13	few	CATRRGVDPEQYF	TGTGCCACTCGACGGGGAGTGGACCCGGAGCAGTACTTC
-	TRBV21-1	TRBJ1-1	14	once	CASSSPAGCTEAFF	TGTGCCAGCAGCTCCCCCGCAGGGTGCACTGAAGCTTTCTTT
TRBD2	TRBV20-1	TRBJ2-7	15	few	CSANQGLAGGFEQYF	TGCAGTGCTAATCAGGGACTAGCGGGAGGGTTCGAGCAGTACTTC
-	TRBV6-2/TRBV6-3	TRBJ2-3	11	many	CASSLTYTQYF	TGTGCCAGCAGCCTGACTTATACGCAGTATTTT
-	TRBV30	TRBJ2-7	15	-	CAWSGRQGVLDEQYF	TGTGCCTGGAGTGGCCGACAAGGGGTATTGGACGAGCAGTACTTC
-	TRBV29-1	TRBJ2-3	16	many	CSARPWSARPTDTQYF	TGCAGCGCACGACCGTGGTCCGCCCGACCCACAGATACGCAGTATTTT
TRBD1	TRBV6-2/TRBV6-3	TRBJ2-1	13	few	CASSIQGDNEQFF	TGTGCCAGCAGTATACAGGGGGACAATGAGCAGTTCTTC
-	TRBV27	TRBJ2-7	15	-	CASSLGQPRSYEQYF	TGTGCCAGCAGTCTCGGACAGCCCCGCTCCTACGAGCAGTACTTC
TRBD2	TRBV9	TRBJ2-7	15	few	CASSPGVAGSYEQYF	TGTGCCAGCAGCCCCGGAGTAGCGGGATCCTACGAGCAGTACTTC
TRBD2	TRBV23-1	TRBJ2-2	14	few	CASLRGGETGELFF	TGCGCCAGCCTCCGGGGGGGAGAGACCGGGGAGCTGTTTTTT
-	TRBV13	TRBJ2-5	15	-	CASSLSIRLGETQYF	TGTGCCAGCAGCTTATCAATTCGGTTGGGCGAGACCCAGTACTTC
TRBD2	TRBV7-6	TRBJ2-1	17	few	CASSISRSGGVSNEQFF	TGTGCCAGCAGTATTAGTCGTTCGGGAGGGGTGTCAAATGAGCAGTTCTTC
TRBD2	TRBV29-1	TRBJ2-7	17	-	CSVEEGLAVGSSYEQYF	TGCAGCGTTGAAGAAGGACTAGCGGTGGGGAGCTCCTACGAGCAGTACTTC
TRBD2	TRBV5-1	TRBJ2-3	18	few	CASSLFGASGSFTDTQYF	TGCGCCAGCAGCTTGTTCGGGGCTAGCGGGAGCTTCACAGATACGCAGTATTTT
-	TRBV3-1	TRBJ2-3	16	-	CASSQDPGELTDTQYF	TGTGCCAGCAGCCAAGATCCCGGAGAACTCACAGATACGCAGTATTTT
-	TRBV7-9	TRBJ2-1	12	-	CASRNLYNEQFF	TGTGCCAGCCGGAACCTCTACAATGAGCAGTTCTTC
-	TRBV6-2/TRBV6-3	TRBJ2-2	13	few	CASSQTGTGELFF	TGTGCCAGCAGTCAAACAGGCACCGGGGAGCTGTTTTTT
-	TRBV5-5	TRBJ2-3	14	-	CASSWGSGADTQYF	TGTGCCAGCAGCTGGGGCTCCGGGGCAGATACGCAGTATTTT
TRBD2	TRBV6-1	TRBJ2-4	18	-	CASSPKHPGGAAKNIQYF	TGTGCCAGCAGCCCCAAACACCCGGGGGGTGCCGCCAAAAACATTCAGTACTTC
TRBD1	TRBV25-1	TRBJ2-7	13	many	CASSGTGSHEQYF	TGTGCCAGCAGTGGGACAGGGAGCCACGAGCAGTACTTC
-	TRBV29-1	TRBJ1-1	14	few	CSVMDPSVNTEAFF	TGCAGCGTCATGGACCCGAGCGTTAACACTGAAGCTTTCTTT
-	TRBV19	TRBJ1-6	17	-	CASSIDPSDSRPLPLHF	TGTGCCAGTAGTATAGACCCTTCGGACAGTCGACCACTTCCCCTCCACTTT
-	TRBV7-6	TRBJ1-1	14	many	CASSLAPLGTEAFF	TGTGCCAGCAGCTTAGCTCCCCTTGGCACTGAAGCTTTCTTT
TRBD2	TRBV7-6	TRBJ2-7	15	few	CASSLAVAGYYEQYF	TGTGCCAGCAGCTTAGCAGTAGCGGGTTACTACGAGCAGTACTTC
-	TRBV30	TRBJ2-7	14	few	CAWSGQDSSYEQYF	TGTGCCTGGAGTGGACAGGATAGCTCCTACGAGCAGTACTTC
TRBD2	TRBV20-1	TRBJ2-3	17	-	CRGRGREAGGQLDTQYF	TGCAGGGGGAGGGGGCGGGAGGCGGGGGGGCAATTAGATACGCAGTATTTT
TRBD2	TRBV4-3	TRBJ2-5	16	few	CASSQDLSGGQETQYF	TGCGCCAGCAGCCAAGATCTGAGCGGGGGGCAAGAGACCCAGTACTTC
TRBD2	TRBV27	TRBJ2-7	13	many	CASTRGDPYEQYF	TGTGCCAGCACTCGGGGGGACCCCTACGAGCAGTACTTC
-	TRBV27	TRBJ2-1	12	few	CASGIFGAEQFF	TGTGCCAGCGGCATTTTTGGGGCTGAGCAGTTCTTC
TRBD1	TRBV2	TRBJ1-5	17	many	CASRARQGSRIDQPQHF	TGTGCCAGCAGGGCCCGACAGGGATCGAGAATCGATCAGCCCCAGCATTTT
TRBD1	TRBV19	TRBJ2-3	14	few	CASTGQGGTDTQYF	TGTGCCAGTACTGGACAGGGAGGCACAGATACGCAGTATTTT
-	TRBV7-9	TRBJ2-1	13	many	CASSLSNYNEQFF	TGTGCCAGCAGCCTGAGCAACTACAATGAGCAGTTCTTC
-	TRBV5-4	TRBJ2-7	14	many	CASSFPDSSYEQYF	TGTGCCAGCAGCTTTCCGGACAGCTCCTACGAGCAGTACTTC
TRBD1	TRBV6-2/TRBV6-3	TRBJ1-5	21	few	CASSNETDRDRVSVMNQPQHF	TGTGCCAGCAGTAATGAAACGGACCGGGACAGGGTTTCAGTTATGAATCAGCCCCAGCATTTT
TRBD2	TRBV28	TRBJ2-3	17	few	CASRYTVGGRWSDTQYF	TGTGCCAGCAGATATACGGTGGGCGGGAGATGGTCAGATACGCAGTATTTT
TRBD1	TRBV11-2	TRBJ1-1	14	few	CASSPSPGGTEAFF	TGTGCCAGCAGCCCGAGCCCAGGGGGCACTGAAGCTTTCTTT
-	TRBV2	TRBJ2-5	15	-	CASSGSYRDQETQYF	TGTGCCAGCAGTGGTTCGTACAGGGACCAAGAGACCCAGTACTTC
-	TRBV6-2/TRBV6-3	TRBJ1-1	12	many	CASSYADTEAFF	TGTGCCAGCAGTTACGCAGACACTGAAGCTTTCTTT
-	TRBV9	TRBJ2-7	15	-	CASSAEEWGSDEQYF	TGTGCCAGCAGCGCGGAAGAATGGGGGTCCGACGAGCAGTACTTC